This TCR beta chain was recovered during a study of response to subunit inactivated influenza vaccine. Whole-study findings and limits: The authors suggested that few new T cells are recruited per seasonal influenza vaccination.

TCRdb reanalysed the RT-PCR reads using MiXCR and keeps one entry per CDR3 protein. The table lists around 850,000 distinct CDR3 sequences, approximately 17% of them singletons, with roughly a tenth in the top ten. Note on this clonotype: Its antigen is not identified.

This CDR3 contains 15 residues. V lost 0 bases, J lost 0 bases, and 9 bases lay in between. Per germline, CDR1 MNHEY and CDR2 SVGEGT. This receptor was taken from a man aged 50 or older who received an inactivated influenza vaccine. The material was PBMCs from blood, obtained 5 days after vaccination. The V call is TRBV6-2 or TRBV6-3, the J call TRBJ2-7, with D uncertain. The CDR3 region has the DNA TGTGCCAGCAGTTACTCCCGAGAGAGCTCCTACGAGCAGTACTTC. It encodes CASSYSRESSYEQYF.